The 13 T cell receptor beta chains below come from one sample, sequenced in a study of a mutant IDH1 vaccine in newly diagnosed glioma. Which antigens these TCRs recognize remains unknown. As for time point: week 11, during vaccination. Each dose delivered 300 ug of mutant IDH1 20-mer peptide subcutaneously with imiquimod. Some clones are missing from TCRdb's copy, which holds only in-frame ones; the method was immunoSEQ multiplex PCR. The profile shows some 120,000 clones, just under 80% of them singletons. The input for sequencing was PBMCs, taken from a glioma patient whose treatment included an IDH1 peptide vaccine. The receptors stem from a middle-aged man with glioma.

V and J are TRBV9 and TRBJ1-4; D is possibly TRBD1 (6 bases). Trimming removed 3 bases from V and 8 bases from J, with 11 bases in between. The CDR3 contains 13 residues. Germline-derived CDR1 and CDR2 are SGDLS and YYNGEE. CDR3 protein: CASSAGQREKLFF. The DNA of the CDR3 is TGTGCCAGCAGCGCAGGACAGAGGGAAAAACTGTTTTTT.

The chain combines TRBV28 with TRBJ1-1, with 8 bases fitting TRBD1. V shed 6 bases and J 1 base; nucleotides not matched to a gene: 4. The CDR3 consists of 14 residues. Germline CDR1 is MDHEN and CDR2 is SYDVKM. The CDR3 DNA sequence: TGTGCCAGCAGCCTGGACAGGGCGAACACTGAAGCTTTCTTT. This sequence encodes CASSLDRANTEAFF.

The chain uses TRBV7-9 and TRBJ1-1; TRBD1 agrees at 11 bases. The CDR3 loop spans 15 amino acids. CDR1 is SEHNR, CDR2 FQNEAQ, per germline (reference sequence). V lost 4 bases, J lost 5 bases, and 6 bases stayed unmatched. The CDR3 reads CASSSRDRGFTEAFF. The CDR3 DNA reads TGTGCCAGCAGCTCGAGGGACAGGGGGTTTACTGAAGCTTTCTTT.

This clone has a handful of counts. The chain has TRBV9 and TRBJ2-3; TRBD2 matches 8 bases. The CDR3 covers 17 residues. The J segment lost 4 bases and the V segment lost 1 base, leaving 11 bases of the junction unmatched. CDR1 is SGDLS and CDR2 is YYNGEE in the germline V gene. Here the CDR3 DNA reads TGTGCCAGCAGCGTACCACTCGGCGGGGGGATACCAGATACGCAGTATTTT. Translation: CASSVPLGGGIPDTQYF.

DNA for the CDR3: TGTGCCAGCAGCAATCCCGTGGGACTGAGGTACCAAGAGACCCAGTACTTC. Residues: CASSNPVGLRYQETQYF. This rearrangement joins TRBV7-6 to TRBJ2-5; D is perhaps TRBD2 (6 bases). The V and J ends lost 5 bases and 0 bases respectively, with 19 bases between them. Germline CDR1 and CDR2: SGHVS and FNYEAQ. CDR3 length: 17 residues.

The rearrangement links TRBV6-6 to TRBJ2-7; TRBD2 matches at 7 bases. Trimming cost V 7 bases and J 7 bases; bases outside gene matches: 16. This CDR3 has 15 residues. Germline V gene data show CDR1 as MNHNY and CDR2 as SVGAGI (reference sequence). CDR3 DNA: TGTGCCAGCACCTCCGGAGCGAGCGGGGCGGGAGAGCAGTACTTC. Protein product: CASTSGASGAGEQYF.

J is TRBJ1-2 and V is TRBV6-1; D is unresolved. The CDR3 runs to 14 residues. V shed 2 bases and J shed 5 bases, with 12 bases lying between them. In germline, CDR1 is MNHNS, CDR2 SASEGT. CDR3 coding DNA: TGTGCCAGCAGTGAAAGTCACAGTCCGTATGGCTACACCTTC. Translating it yields CASSESHSPYGYTF.

The genes are TRBV5-4 and TRBJ2-3; D unclear. V dropped 4 bases and J dropped 0 bases, with 9 bases sitting between them. Germline V gene lookup returns CDR1 SGHNT and CDR2 YYREEE (reference sequence). This CDR3 region has 14 residues. The CDR3 loop reads CASSPAYSTDTQYF. The DNA for the CDR3 is TGTGCCAGCAGCCCGGCTTATAGCACAGATACGCAGTATTTT.

This clone came up a few times. This chain links TRBV28 with TRBJ2-3; 11 positions agree with TRBD2. Germline CDR1 and CDR2: MDHEN and SYDVKM. This CDR3 has 14 residues. Trimming cost V 5 bases and J 7 bases; bases outside gene matches: 5. The CDR3 is CASSIAGGENTQYF. The DNA of the CDR3 is TGTGCCAGCAGTATAGCGGGAGGGGAGAATACGCAGTATTTT.

This sequence joins TRBV5-6 and TRBJ1-6, with 8 bases aligning to TRBD1. CDR3 length: 18 amino acids. CDR1 is SGHDT and CDR2 is YYEEEE in the germline V gene. V shed 4 bases, J shed 1 base, and the junction held 10 bases outside the gene matches. The CDR3: CASSLRTGIFSYNSPLHF. The CDR3 nucleotides are TGTGCCAGCAGCCTAAGGACAGGGATTTTTTCCTATAATTCACCCCTCCACTTT.

The chain is built from TRBV4-3 and TRBJ2-1; TRBD1 matches 9 bases. The CDR3 loop spans 15 amino acids. From germline, CDR1 is LGHNA and CDR2 YSLEER. The V segment lost 6 bases and the J segment 3 bases; nucleotides outside the gene matches: 6. Here the CDR3 DNA reads TGCGCCAGCAGGCCTGACAGGGGGGACTACAATGAGCAGTTCTTC. This sequence encodes CASRPDRGDYNEQFF.

V usage is TRBV28 and J usage is TRBJ2-7; D tentatively fits TRBD1 or TRBD2 (7 bases each). Germline loops: CDR1 MDHEN, CDR2 SYDVKM. The CDR3 extends over 15 amino acids. V dropped 6 bases and J dropped 1 base, with 16 bases sitting between them. The CDR3 DNA reads TGTGCCAGCAGCTCGACAGGGACTAATTCCTACGAGCAGTACTTC. This gives the protein CASSSTGTNSYEQYF.

This chain's CDR3 is CASSLSAGELFF. CDR3 bases: TGTGCCAGCAGCTTGTCCGCCGGGGAGCTGTTTTTT. The chain carries TRBV11-3 and TRBJ2-2; D uncertain. From germline, CDR1 is SGHNT and CDR2 YENEEA. The ends were cut back, 3 bases at V and 6 bases at J, with 5 bases in the middle. The CDR3 has 12 residues.